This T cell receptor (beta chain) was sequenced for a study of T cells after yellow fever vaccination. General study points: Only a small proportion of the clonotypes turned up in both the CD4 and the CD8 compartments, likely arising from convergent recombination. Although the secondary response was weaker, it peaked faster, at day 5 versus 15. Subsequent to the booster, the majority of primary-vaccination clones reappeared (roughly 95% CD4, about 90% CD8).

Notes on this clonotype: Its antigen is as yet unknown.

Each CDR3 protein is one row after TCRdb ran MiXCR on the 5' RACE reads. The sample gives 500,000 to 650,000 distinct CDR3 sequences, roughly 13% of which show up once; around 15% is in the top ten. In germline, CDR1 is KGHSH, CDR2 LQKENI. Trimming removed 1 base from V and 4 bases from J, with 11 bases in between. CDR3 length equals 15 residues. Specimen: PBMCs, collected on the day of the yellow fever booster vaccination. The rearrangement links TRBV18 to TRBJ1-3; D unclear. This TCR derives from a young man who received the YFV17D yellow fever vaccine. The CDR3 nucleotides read TGTGCCAGCTCACCACTAGACCTTTCCGGAAACACCATATATTTT. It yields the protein CASSPLDLSGNTIYF. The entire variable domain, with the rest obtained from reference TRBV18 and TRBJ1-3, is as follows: NAGVMQNPRHLVRRRGQEARLRCSPMKGHSHVYWYRQLPEEGLKFMVYLQKENIIDESGMPKERFSAEFPKEGPSILRIQQVVRGDSAAYFCASSPLDLSGNTIYFGEGSWLTVV.